This TCR beta chain was profiled in a study of CD8+ T cells in alopecia areata. The wider study: Female roughly 6-10-week-old C3H/HeJ recipients received skin from 6-12-month-old C3H/HeJ graft donors with spontaneous alopecia. Findings of the study overall: Lesional scalp, notably in alopecia totalis/universalis, had clonality above that of normal scalp. Scalp samples also contribute reads from the resident alphabeta T cells found in normal skin.

Following extraction, RNA underwent reverse transcription to cDNA, which served as the sequencing template. Using immunoSEQ multiplex PCR, the repertoire was profiled, and TCRdb retains in-frame clones only, with some absent. The sample holds 200,000 to 300,000 clones, and no clone turns up only once. Cells pooled from cutaneous lymph nodes were sorted on CD4, CD8alpha, NKG2D, NKG2ACE and other markers. Concerning this clone: The antigen is not known. Gene and germline names: mouse. The read halts 4 residues ahead of the CDR3 end, with the missing end drawn from the germline J gene.

CDR3 length: 15 residues. The germline CDR1 and CDR2 sequences are SNHLY and FYNGKV (reference sequence). The sequence was obtained from a C3H/HeJ mouse with alopecia areata. MHC haplotype: H2-k. The chain links TRBV3 to TRBJ2-5; 10 bases are shared with TRBD2. The sequencing input was CD4+ T cells sorted from a lymph node. The sequenced part of the CDR3 DNA is TGTGCCAGCAGCTTCGACTGGGGGGAGGAAGAC. The encoded protein is CASSFDWGEED. Given in full, the CDR3 is CASSFDWGEEDTQYF. Filled out from reference TRBV3 and TRBJ2-5, the complete variable domain reads GPKVLQIPSHQIIDMGQMVTLNCDPVSNHLYFYWYKQILGQQMEFLVNFYNGKVMEKSKLFKDQFSVERPDGSYFTLKIQPTALEDSAVYFCASSFDWGEEDTQYFGPGTRLLVL.